The rows below give T cell receptor beta chains drawn from one sample of a study of blood T cell repertoires in COVID-19. Assay: immunoSEQ multiplex PCR; the TCRdb copy retains only in-frame clones and omits some. The table has nearly 100,000 clones, just under 85% seen once; the top ten hold about 10%. Sequencing input: peripheral blood. The receptors were sampled from a man in his 70s with acute or convalescent COVID-19. Both conserved end residues are trimmed from each CDR3. Fields, in order: J gene, clone size, D gene, V gene, CDR3 protein. A D gene is named only where the DNA matches it firmly. The size entry is marked missing in some rows and otherwise reads once, few, many or a size class.

J gene: TRBJ2-7
clone size: once
D gene: .
V gene: TRBV9
CDR3 protein: ASSVDYARAYEQY

J gene: TRBJ1-5
clone size: .
D gene: .
V gene: TRBV7-9
CDR3 protein: ASSSQTGFNQPQH

J gene: TRBJ2-7
clone size: once
D gene: .
V gene: TRBV6-2/TRBV6-3
CDR3 protein: ASSSRTGSYEQY

J gene: TRBJ1-2
clone size: few
D gene: .
V gene: TRBV6-2/TRBV6-3
CDR3 protein: ASSKGRGYT

J gene: TRBJ2-1
clone size: .
D gene: .
V gene: TRBV5-1
CDR3 protein: ASSLDGAPYNEQF

J gene: TRBJ1-2
clone size: .
D gene: TRBD1
V gene: TRBV7-3
CDR3 protein: ASSPGRRQGGYT

J gene: TRBJ2-2
clone size: .
D gene: .
V gene: TRBV19
CDR3 protein: ASSIGGAGELF

J gene: TRBJ1-4
clone size: .
D gene: .
V gene: TRBV20-1
CDR3 protein: SASRGGTNEKLF

J gene: TRBJ1-6
clone size: .
D gene: TRBD1
V gene: TRBV19
CDR3 protein: ASSLTGWGSSYNSPLH

J gene: TRBJ1-5
clone size: once
D gene: TRBD1
V gene: TRBV9
CDR3 protein: ASSVDGQENQPQH

J gene: TRBJ2-3
clone size: .
D gene: .
V gene: TRBV5-6
CDR3 protein: ASSLGGQRTDTQY

J gene: TRBJ1-2
clone size: once
D gene: .
V gene: TRBV28
CDR3 protein: ASSRGAGSRGVSGYT

J gene: TRBJ1-2
clone size: .
D gene: TRBD1
V gene: TRBV28
CDR3 protein: ASTVEDRSYGYT

J gene: TRBJ2-1
clone size: .
D gene: TRBD1
V gene: TRBV7-9
CDR3 protein: ASSGWDRHNEQF

J gene: TRBJ1-2
clone size: .
D gene: .
V gene: TRBV7-2
CDR3 protein: ASSARQDLYGYT

J gene: TRBJ1-5
clone size: .
D gene: TRBD1
V gene: TRBV30
CDR3 protein: AWKGQENQPQH

J gene: TRBJ2-7
clone size: .
D gene: .
V gene: TRBV15
CDR3 protein: ATKRRASYEQY

J gene: TRBJ2-7
clone size: .
D gene: .
V gene: TRBV7-3
CDR3 protein: ASSSQAQSEQY

J gene: TRBJ1-1
clone size: .
D gene: TRBD1
V gene: TRBV7-9
CDR3 protein: ASSLGTGRFYEAF

J gene: TRBJ1-5
clone size: .
D gene: TRBD1
V gene: TRBV20-1
CDR3 protein: SASSGTGFRNQPQH

J gene: TRBJ1-5
clone size: once
D gene: .
V gene: TRBV28
CDR3 protein: ASRKPGASNQPQH

J gene: TRBJ2-3
clone size: .
D gene: .
V gene: TRBV6-2/TRBV6-3
CDR3 protein: ASSWGHSTDTQY

J gene: TRBJ2-3
clone size: .
D gene: .
V gene: TRBV7-2
CDR3 protein: ASSLEGPGADTQY

J gene: TRBJ1-1
clone size: few
D gene: TRBD1
V gene: TRBV4-3
CDR3 protein: ASSQSTGGVTGTEAF

J gene: TRBJ1-1
clone size: .
D gene: .
V gene: TRBV7-2
CDR3 protein: ASSLSRQTEAF

J gene: TRBJ2-7
clone size: .
D gene: .
V gene: TRBV6-5
CDR3 protein: ASIDWGRGYEQY

J gene: TRBJ2-2
clone size: .
D gene: .
V gene: TRBV9
CDR3 protein: ASSVVPTRRELF

J gene: TRBJ1-5
clone size: .
D gene: TRBD1
V gene: TRBV7-2
CDR3 protein: ASSPGQGARGNQPQH

J gene: TRBJ1-2
clone size: .
D gene: TRBD1
V gene: TRBV5-5
CDR3 protein: ASSSPTGVGYGYT

J gene: TRBJ1-2
clone size: .
D gene: .
V gene: TRBV5-1
CDR3 protein: ASSLDLRGLGDYGYT

J gene: TRBJ2-7
clone size: .
D gene: .
V gene: TRBV7-2
CDR3 protein: ASSAGTGTYEQY

J gene: TRBJ2-1
clone size: .
D gene: TRBD1
V gene: TRBV5-1
CDR3 protein: ASSLGGGAYNEQF

J gene: TRBJ2-1
clone size: .
D gene: .
V gene: TRBV3-1/TRBV3-2
CDR3 protein: ASSQGQVSGGRRQF

J gene: TRBJ1-1
clone size: few
D gene: TRBD1
V gene: TRBV6-5
CDR3 protein: ASSKTGLGTEAF

J gene: TRBJ2-7
clone size: .
D gene: TRBD2
V gene: TRBV5-6
CDR3 protein: ASSLLTSGRASYEQY

J gene: TRBJ2-1
clone size: .
D gene: TRBD2
V gene: TRBV7-2
CDR3 protein: ASSLGGAGRLDEQF

J gene: TRBJ1-2
clone size: .
D gene: .
V gene: TRBV30
CDR3 protein: AWSVGAQQGYT

J gene: TRBJ1-4
clone size: .
D gene: TRBD1
V gene: TRBV7-9
CDR3 protein: ASSLEWTGREKLF

J gene: TRBJ1-5
clone size: .
D gene: TRBD1
V gene: TRBV28
CDR3 protein: ASSLISGGGYSNQPQH

J gene: TRBJ1-1
clone size: once
D gene: .
V gene: TRBV7-3
CDR3 protein: ASSLQANTEAF

J gene: TRBJ2-3
clone size: .
D gene: TRBD2
V gene: TRBV7-8
CDR3 protein: ASLGRETADTQY

J gene: TRBJ1-6
clone size: .
D gene: .
V gene: TRBV6-5
CDR3 protein: ASSYLNSPLH

J gene: TRBJ2-7
clone size: .
D gene: .
V gene: TRBV9
CDR3 protein: ASSVARSLEQY

J gene: TRBJ1-2
clone size: .
D gene: .
V gene: TRBV11-2
CDR3 protein: ASSLSPSLDGYT